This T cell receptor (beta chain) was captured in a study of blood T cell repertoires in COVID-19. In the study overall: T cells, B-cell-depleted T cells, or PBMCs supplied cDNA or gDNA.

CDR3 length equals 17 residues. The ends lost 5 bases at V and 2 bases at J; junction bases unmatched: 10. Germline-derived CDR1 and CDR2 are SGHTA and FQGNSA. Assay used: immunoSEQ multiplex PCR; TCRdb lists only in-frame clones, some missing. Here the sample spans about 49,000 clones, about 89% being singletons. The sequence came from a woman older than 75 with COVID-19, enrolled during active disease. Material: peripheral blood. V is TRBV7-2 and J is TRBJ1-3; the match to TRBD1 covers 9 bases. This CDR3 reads CASSPLGTGRAGNTIYF. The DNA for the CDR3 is TGTGCCAGCAGCCCCTTAGGGACAGGGCGTGCTGGAAACACCATATATTTT.